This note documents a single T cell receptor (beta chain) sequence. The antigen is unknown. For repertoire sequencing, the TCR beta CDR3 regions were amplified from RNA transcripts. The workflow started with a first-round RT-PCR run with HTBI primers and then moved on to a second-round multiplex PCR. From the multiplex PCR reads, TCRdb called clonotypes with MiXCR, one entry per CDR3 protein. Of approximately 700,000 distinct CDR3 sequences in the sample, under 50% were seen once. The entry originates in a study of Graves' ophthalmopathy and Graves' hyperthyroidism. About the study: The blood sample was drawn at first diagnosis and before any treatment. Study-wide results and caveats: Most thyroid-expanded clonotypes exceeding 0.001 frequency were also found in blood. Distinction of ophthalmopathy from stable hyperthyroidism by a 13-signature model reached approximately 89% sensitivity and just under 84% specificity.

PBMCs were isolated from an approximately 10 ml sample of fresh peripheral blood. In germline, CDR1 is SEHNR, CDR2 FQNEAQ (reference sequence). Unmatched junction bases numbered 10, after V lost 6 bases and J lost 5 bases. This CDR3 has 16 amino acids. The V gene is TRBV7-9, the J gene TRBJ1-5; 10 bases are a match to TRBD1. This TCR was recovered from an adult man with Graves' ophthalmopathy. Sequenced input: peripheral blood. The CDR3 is CASSALQDRGYQPQHF. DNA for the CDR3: TGTGCCAGCAGTGCTCTTCAGGACAGGGGGTATCAGCCCCAGCATTTT.